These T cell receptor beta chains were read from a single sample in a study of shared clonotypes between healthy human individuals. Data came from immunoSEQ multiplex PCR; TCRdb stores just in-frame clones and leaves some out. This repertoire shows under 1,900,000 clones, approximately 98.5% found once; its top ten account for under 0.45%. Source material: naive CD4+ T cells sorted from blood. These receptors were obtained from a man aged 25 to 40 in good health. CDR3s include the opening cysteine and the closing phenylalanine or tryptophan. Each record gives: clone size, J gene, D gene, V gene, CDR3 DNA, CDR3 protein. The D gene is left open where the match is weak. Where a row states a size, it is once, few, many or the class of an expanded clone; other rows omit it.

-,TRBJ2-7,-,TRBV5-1,TGCGCCAGCAGCCCCGCCGGGACTCAAACCTACGAGCAGTACTTC,CASSPAGTQTYEQYF
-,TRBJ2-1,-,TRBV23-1,TGCGCCAGCAGTCAACGCGTTGGGGTCCCTTACAATGAGCAGTTCTTC,CASSQRVGVPYNEQFF
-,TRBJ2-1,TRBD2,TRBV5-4,TGTGCCAGCAGCCCCAGACTAGCTGGTGAGCAGTTCTTC,CASSPRLAGEQFF
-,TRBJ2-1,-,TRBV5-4,TGTGCCAGCAGCTTGGTCCCTTACGTTTCTGAGCAGTTCTTC,CASSLVPYVSEQFF
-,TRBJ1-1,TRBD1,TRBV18,TGTGCCAGCTCACAGGACAGGGCGAACACTGAAGCTTTCTTT,CASSQDRANTEAFF
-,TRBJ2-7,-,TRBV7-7,TGTGCCAGCAGCTTGCGGCAGGGAAGGGAGTACGAGCAGTACTTC,CASSLRQGREYEQYF
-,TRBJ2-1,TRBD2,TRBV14,TGTGCCAGCAGCCAACCAGCGGGAGTCCCCCGCTCGGGCAATGAGCAGTTCTTC,CASSQPAGVPRSGNEQFF
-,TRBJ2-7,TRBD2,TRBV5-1,TGCGCCAGCAGCCCGGGACTAGCGGGAGATTGGGAGCAGTACTTC,CASSPGLAGDWEQYF
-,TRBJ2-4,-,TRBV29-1,TGCAGCGTTGGGGGGCGGCTAGGGCAAAACATTCAGTACTTC,CSVGGRLGQNIQYF
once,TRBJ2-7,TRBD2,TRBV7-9,TGTGCCAGCAGCTTAAGCCTAGCGGGAGTAGGGGGCTACGAGCAGTACTTC,CASSLSLAGVGGYEQYF
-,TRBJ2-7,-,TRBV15,TGTGCCACCAGCAGAGATCAAGGGGCCCACTACGAGCAGTACTTC,CATSRDQGAHYEQYF
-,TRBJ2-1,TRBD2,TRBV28,TGTGCCAGCAGTCCCGGGACTACTTACAATGAGCAGTTCTTC,CASSPGTTYNEQFF
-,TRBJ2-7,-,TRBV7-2,TGTGCCAGCAGCTTAGGTCGCGAGGGGAACGAGCAGTACTTC,CASSLGREGNEQYF
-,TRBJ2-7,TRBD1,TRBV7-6,TGTGCCAGCAGCCGTGGGGGACAGGGGTTTTCCTACGAGCAGTACTTC,CASSRGGQGFSYEQYF
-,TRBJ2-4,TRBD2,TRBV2,TGTGCCAGCAGTGAAACTAGCGGGAGCTCAAACATTCAGTACTTC,CASSETSGSSNIQYF
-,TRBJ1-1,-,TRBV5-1,TGCGCCAGCAGCTTACAGGGCGAGACTGAAGCTTTCTTT,CASSLQGETEAFF
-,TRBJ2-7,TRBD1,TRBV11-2,TGTGCCAGCAGCCGAACAGGGGTATCCTACGAGCAGTACTTC,CASSRTGVSYEQYF
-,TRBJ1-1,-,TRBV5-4,TGTGCCAGCAGCTCCCGCCCGTCTGAAGCTTTCTTT,CASSSRPSEAFF
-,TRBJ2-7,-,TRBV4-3,TGCGCCAGCAGCCAAGATCTGAGGGGAAACTCCTACGAGCAGTACTTC,CASSQDLRGNSYEQYF
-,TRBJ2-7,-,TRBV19,TGTGCCAGTAGTATAGGAGGGGGGACCTACGAGCAGTACTTC,CASSIGGGTYEQYF
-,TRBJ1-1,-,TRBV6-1,TGTGCCAGCAGTGAAGTGGGCTTGGACACTGAAGCTTTCTTT,CASSEVGLDTEAFF
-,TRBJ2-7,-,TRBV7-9,TGTGCCAGCAGCTTTGGCCCGTTGGGTGAGCAGTACTTC,CASSFGPLGEQYF